The rows below give T cell receptor beta chains drawn from one sample of a study of shared clonotypes between healthy human individuals. Here immunoSEQ multiplex PCR was the method, and the copy in TCRdb shows in-frame clones only, minus some. The sample records approximately 1,500,000 clones, roughly 96% being singletons. The sample was naive CD4+ T cells sorted from blood. Receptors originate from a man younger than 45 in good health. The CDR3 runs from the conserved cysteine through the conserved F or W. D genes are given only for firm matches. A clone size is listed for some rows: how often the clone was seen (once, few, many), or a class if it is expanded.

V gene	clone size	J gene	D gene	CDR3 protein	CDR3 DNA
TRBV5-1	once	TRBJ1-4	NA	CASSLGLIEKLFF	TGCGCCAGCAGCTTGGGGTTAATCGAAAAACTGTTTTTT
TRBV28	few	TRBJ2-7	NA	CASSLLGGEQYF	TGTGCCAGCAGTTTACTGGGGGGCGAGCAGTACTTC
TRBV29-1	NA	TRBJ1-2	TRBD1	CSVVDREDGYTF	TGCAGCGTTGTAGACAGGGAAGATGGCTACACCTTC
TRBV25-1	NA	TRBJ1-2	TRBD1	CASKGSWGQPYYGYTF	TGTGCCAGCAAGGGGTCGTGGGGACAGCCTTACTATGGCTACACCTTC
TRBV6-1	once	TRBJ2-7	NA	CASSDRGEGSYEQYF	TGTGCCAGCAGTGATCGAGGTGAGGGAAGTTACGAGCAGTACTTC
TRBV10-3	NA	TRBJ2-2	TRBD1	CAISERTGPPGELFF	TGTGCCATCAGTGAACGGACAGGGCCTCCCGGGGAGCTGTTTTTT
TRBV9	NA	TRBJ2-7	TRBD2	CASSVNGGSGGEQYF	TGTGCCAGCAGCGTAAATGGCGGGAGTGGCGGCGAGCAGTACTTC
TRBV5-4	once	TRBJ2-1	NA	CASSLAVGNEQFF	TGTGCCAGCAGCTTGGCGGTTGGCAATGAGCAGTTCTTC
TRBV11-1	NA	TRBJ2-5	NA	CASSLGSRGETQYF	TGTGCCAGCAGCTTAGGTAGCAGGGGAGAGACCCAGTACTTC
TRBV29-1	NA	TRBJ2-5	NA	CSVGMLRETQYF	TGCAGCGTTGGGATGTTGAGGGAGACCCAGTACTTC
TRBV28	NA	TRBJ2-2	TRBD1	CASSWDSNTGELFF	TGTGCCAGCAGTTGGGACAGTAACACCGGGGAGCTGTTTTTT
TRBV5-4	once	TRBJ2-7	TRBD1	CASSVTGTYEQYF	TGTGCCAGCAGCGTGACAGGGACCTACGAGCAGTACTTC
TRBV7-8	NA	TRBJ2-1	TRBD1	CASSLQGDRGYNEQFF	TGTGCCAGCAGCCTACAGGGGGATCGGGGATACAATGAGCAGTTCTTC
TRBV5-1	few	TRBJ2-2	NA	CASSRTNTGELFF	TGCGCCAGCAGTCGGACGAACACCGGGGAGCTGTTTTTT
TRBV6-5	NA	TRBJ2-1	NA	CASKRKILSYNEQFF	TGTGCCAGCAAGAGGAAGATACTCTCCTACAATGAGCAGTTCTTC
TRBV14	NA	TRBJ1-4	NA	CASSQDRTTNEKLFF	TGTGCCAGCAGCCAAGACCGGACAACTAATGAAAAACTGTTTTTT
TRBV5-8	NA	TRBJ2-7	NA	CASSLQASYEQYF	TGTGCCAGCAGTCTTCAAGCCTCCTACGAGCAGTACTTC
TRBV5-1	NA	TRBJ2-6	NA	CASSPEGAGANVLTF	TGCGCCAGCAGCCCGGAGGGGGCTGGGGCCAACGTCCTGACTTTC
TRBV6-1	few	TRBJ1-2	NA	CASNGGYGYTF	TGTGCCAGCAACGGCGGCTATGGCTACACCTTC
TRBV7-9	NA	TRBJ2-7	TRBD1	CASSFRQGRGDYEQYF	TGTGCCAGCAGTTTCCGACAGGGTAGGGGCGACTACGAGCAGTACTTC
TRBV28	once	TRBJ2-1	NA	CASRHEDSNEQFF	TGTGCCAGCAGGCACGAGGACAGCAATGAGCAGTTCTTC
TRBV30	NA	TRBJ2-7	NA	CAWQGFRNEQYF	TGTGCCTGGCAGGGGTTCCGCAACGAGCAGTACTTC
TRBV5-1	once	TRBJ2-7	NA	CASSLAGYSAYEQYF	TGCGCCAGCAGCTTGGCGGGGTATTCCGCCTACGAGCAGTACTTC
TRBV29-1	NA	TRBJ2-7	TRBD2	CSALGLAGYYEQYF	TGCAGCGCTTTAGGACTAGCGGGATATTACGAGCAGTACTTC
TRBV5-4	NA	TRBJ1-2	NA	CASSAGQSYGYTF	TGTGCCAGCAGTGCTGGACAATCTTATGGCTACACCTTC
TRBV7-3	NA	TRBJ2-1	NA	CASSLWQYNEQFF	TGTGCCAGCAGCTTGTGGCAGTACAATGAGCAGTTCTTC
TRBV7-9	NA	TRBJ2-1	NA	CARLAGLSYNEQFF	TGTGCCAGATTAGCCGGGCTCTCCTACAATGAGCAGTTCTTC
TRBV29-1	NA	TRBJ2-7	NA	CSVDGTGFDVLNSYEQYF	TGCAGCGTTGACGGGACGGGTTTCGATGTCCTAAACTCCTACGAGCAGTACTTC
TRBV10-1	NA	TRBJ2-2	TRBD2	CASSESRSSGGSRELFF	TGCGCCAGCAGTGAGTCGAGATCCAGCGGGGGATCTCGGGAGCTGTTTTTT
TRBV5-4	NA	TRBJ1-5	NA	CASSLEGSNQPQHF	TGTGCCAGCAGCTTGGAGGGCAGCAATCAGCCCCAGCATTTT
TRBV18	few	TRBJ2-7	TRBD1	CASSPFDREEQYF	TGTGCCAGCTCACCCTTCGACAGGGAGGAGCAGTACTTC
TRBV19	NA	TRBJ1-5	NA	CASSNARFNQPQHF	TGTGCCAGTAGTAATGCAAGATTCAATCAGCCCCAGCATTTT
TRBV5-4	NA	TRBJ2-6	TRBD1	CASSVDRTGANVLTF	TGTGCCAGCAGCGTGGACAGGACTGGGGCCAACGTCCTGACTTTC
TRBV28	NA	TRBJ2-7	NA	CASSLTGEQYF	TGTGCCAGCAGCCTAACGGGCGAGCAGTACTTC
TRBV5-1	NA	TRBJ2-5	NA	CASSLLGQETQYF	TGCGCCAGCAGCTTGCTAGGACAAGAGACCCAGTACTTC
TRBV19	NA	TRBJ2-7	NA	CASSDRQVGEQYF	TGTGCCAGTAGCGATCGACAGGTGGGAGAGCAGTACTTC
TRBV21-1	NA	TRBJ1-3	NA	CASTQDRGQGNTIYF	TGTGCCAGCACCCAGGACAGGGGTCAGGGAAACACCATATATTTT
TRBV2	NA	TRBJ1-3	NA	CASSETAYSVSGNTIYF	TGTGCCAGCAGCGAAACCGCCTACAGTGTCTCTGGAAACACCATATATTTT
TRBV19	once	TRBJ2-3	NA	CASSSGHRGTDTQYF	TGTGCCAGTAGCTCGGGACACCGGGGGACAGATACGCAGTATTTT
TRBV10-3	NA	TRBJ2-7	NA	CAISRDLTYEQYF	TGTGCCATCAGTCGGGACCTAACCTACGAGCAGTACTTC
TRBV15	NA	TRBJ1-1	NA	CATSTKPNTEAFF	TGTGCCACCAGCACCAAGCCGAACACTGAAGCTTTCTTT
TRBV9	NA	TRBJ2-1	TRBD2	CASSVTSGSHEQFF	TGTGCCAGCAGCGTGACTAGCGGGAGCCATGAGCAGTTCTTC
TRBV2	few	TRBJ1-3	NA	CASSGDRNTIYF	TGTGCCAGCAGTGGTGATAGAAACACCATATATTTT
TRBV7-3	NA	TRBJ2-5	TRBD2	CASSLTAGEGETQYF	TGTGCCAGCAGCTTAACGGCGGGAGAAGGGGAGACCCAGTACTTC
TRBV6-5	NA	TRBJ1-1	NA	CASSYGAFDTEAFF	TGTGCCAGCAGTTACGGGGCGTTCGACACTGAAGCTTTCTTT
TRBV5-8	NA	TRBJ2-5	NA	CASSTDIGGFKETQYF	TGTGCCAGCAGTACCGACATAGGGGGGTTTAAAGAGACCCAGTACTTC
TRBV28	NA	TRBJ1-1	TRBD1	CASMGQLLDEAFF	TGTGCCAGCATGGGACAGCTACTAGATGAAGCTTTCTTT
TRBV29-1	once	TRBJ1-5	NA	CSPGGGFNSGRKSNQPQHF	TGCAGCCCTGGAGGGGGGTTCAACTCTGGCCGGAAGAGCAATCAGCCCCAGCATTTT
TRBV6-5	NA	TRBJ1-2	NA	CASKGYGYTF	TGTGCCAGCAAAGGGTATGGCTACACCTTC
TRBV18	NA	TRBJ1-3	NA	CASSPPGSSGNTIYF	TGTGCCAGCTCACCACCAGGCTCCTCTGGAAACACCATATATTTT
TRBV6-1	NA	TRBJ2-7	NA	CASSLTLRDEQYF	TGTGCCAGCAGTCTCACTTTGCGCGACGAGCAGTACTTC
TRBV6-5	NA	TRBJ1-1	NA	CASSYRGRGVAEAFF	TGTGCCAGCAGTTACAGGGGACGGGGAGTGGCTGAAGCTTTCTTT
TRBV5-6	few	TRBJ1-2	NA	CASSPTLGGYTF	TGTGCCAGCAGCCCCACATTGGGTGGCTACACCTTC
TRBV2	NA	TRBJ2-4	NA	CASSVRAKNIQYF	TGTGCCAGCAGTGTCAGAGCCAAAAACATTCAGTACTTC
TRBV7-6	NA	TRBJ2-7	NA	CASSPDLDLFEQYF	TGTGCCAGCAGCCCAGACCTAGACCTCTTCGAGCAGTACTTC